Listed below are T cell receptor beta chains from one sample, sequenced in a study of blood T cell repertoires in COVID-19. This table comes from immunoSEQ multiplex PCR, and its TCRdb copy is limited to in-frame clones, with some not included. The sample contains 220,000 or so clones, about 83% of which appear only once. The sequenced sample consisted of PBMCs or T cells enriched from blood (not recorded which). These receptors came from a woman aged 40 to 49 who had recovered from COVID-19. CDR3s include the opening cysteine and the closing phenylalanine or tryptophan. A D gene is named only where the DNA matches it firmly. The size field is filled for only some rows; it gives once, few, many or a size class.

len	abundance	v_gene	j_gene	d_gene	CDR3aa	CDR3nt
15	once	TRBV7-3	TRBJ1-1	-	CASSSGMDRNTEAFF	TGTGCCAGCAGCTCCGGAATGGACAGGAACACTGAAGCTTTCTTT
15	-	TRBV28	TRBJ2-7	-	CASSRGKRLSYEQYF	TGTGCCAGCAGTAGGGGGAAGCGGCTTTCCTACGAGCAGTACTTC
14	-	TRBV28	TRBJ2-3	-	CASSLPLPTLTQYF	TGTGCCAGCAGTTTACCGCTACCAACTCTTACGCAGTATTTT
15	few	TRBV24-1	TRBJ2-1	TRBD1	CATSWGTGGIGEQFF	TGTGCCACCAGTTGGGGGACAGGGGGAATCGGTGAGCAGTTCTTC
14	-	TRBV15	TRBJ1-1	-	CATSRRGSSTEAFF	TGTGCCACCAGCAGAAGGGGGTCGAGCACTGAAGCTTTCTTT
16	-	TRBV4-2	TRBJ2-1	TRBD2	CASSQLTSGKGNEQFF	TGTGCCAGCAGCCAGCTGACTAGCGGGAAGGGCAATGAGCAGTTCTTC
15	-	TRBV9	TRBJ2-5	TRBD2	CASSAYSGGKETQYF	TGTGCCAGCAGCGCCTATAGCGGGGGGAAAGAGACCCAGTACTTC
12	-	TRBV6-4	TRBJ2-7	-	CASSQDRDEQYF	TGTGCCAGCAGCCAGGACAGAGACGAGCAGTACTTC
16	-	TRBV12-5	TRBJ1-6	TRBD1	CASMGRTGGLDSPLHF	TGTGCTAGTATGGGTCGGACAGGGGGTCTAGATTCACCCCTCCACTTT
14	-	TRBV4-1	TRBJ2-2	-	CASSFVGGTGELFF	TGCGCCAGCAGTTTCGTGGGGGGCACCGGGGAGCTGTTTTTT
14	-	TRBV5-1	TRBJ2-1	-	CASSSSGPYNEQFF	TGCGCCAGCAGCTCCAGCGGTCCCTACAATGAGCAGTTCTTC
17	-	TRBV4-1	TRBJ2-3	TRBD2	CASSQVGPGGLTDTQYF	TGCGCCAGCAGCCAAGTGGGTCCGGGAGGCTTGACAGATACGCAGTATTTT
12	-	TRBV7-8	TRBJ2-2	-	CASSPYTGELFF	TGTGCCAGCAGCCCATACACCGGGGAGCTGTTTTTT
15	-	TRBV27	TRBJ2-3	-	CASSPDRLVSDTQYF	TGTGCCAGCAGTCCCGACAGACTAGTTTCAGATACGCAGTATTTT
15	-	TRBV7-9	TRBJ2-3	TRBD2	CASSFLAGHTDTQYF	TGTGCCAGCAGCTTCCTAGCGGGACACACAGATACGCAGTATTTT
15	-	TRBV7-3	TRBJ2-6	-	CASSVGGSGANVLTF	TGTGCCAGCAGCGTCGGAGGCTCTGGGGCCAACGTCCTGACTTTC
15	-	TRBV28	TRBJ2-1	-	CASSSTGTAYNEQFF	TGTGCCAGCAGTTCTACAGGTACTGCCTACAATGAGCAGTTCTTC
16	-	TRBV5-5	TRBJ1-6	TRBD1	CASSAAGTANNSPLHF	TGTGCCAGCAGCGCGGCAGGGACAGCGAATAATTCACCCCTCCACTTT
12	-	TRBV29-1	TRBJ1-2	-	CSAGFLDSSYTF	TGCAGCGCCGGCTTTCTGGACAGCTCTTACACCTTC
11	-	TRBV9	TRBJ2-1	TRBD1	CASSGDRRQFF	TGTGCCAGCAGCGGGGACAGGAGACAGTTCTTC
16	-	TRBV12-5	TRBJ1-5	-	CASGLNAMHRNQPQHF	TGTGCTAGTGGTTTGAATGCTATGCATCGCAATCAGCCCCAGCATTTT
10	few	TRBV6-5	TRBJ1-1	-	CASRFSEAFF	TGTGCCAGTAGATTCTCTGAAGCTTTCTTT
13	-	TRBV9	TRBJ2-7	-	CASSPTGAYEQYF	TGTGCCAGCAGCCCGACGGGGGCCTACGAGCAGTACTTC
14	-	TRBV9	TRBJ2-7	-	CASSVVSQTYEQYF	TGTGCCAGCAGCGTTGTCTCCCAGACCTACGAGCAGTACTTC
13	-	TRBV30	TRBJ1-1	TRBD1	CAWSGQGDTEAFF	TGTGCCTGGAGTGGACAGGGGGACACTGAAGCTTTCTTT
15	-	TRBV3-1/TRBV3-2	TRBJ1-1	-	CASSSSDRKNTEAFF	TGTGCCAGCAGCTCTTCAGACAGGAAGAACACTGAAGCTTTCTTT
13	-	TRBV6-2/TRBV6-3	TRBJ2-7	-	CASSPTETYEQYF	TGTGCCAGCAGCCCGACAGAAACCTACGAGCAGTACTTC
12	-	TRBV7-9	TRBJ1-4	-	CASSPGREKLFF	TGTGCCAGCAGCCCTGGGCGAGAAAAACTGTTTTTT
17	-	TRBV5-1	TRBJ1-3	-	CASSLSPTGLSGNTIYF	TGCGCCAGCAGCCTCTCCCCGACAGGCCTCTCTGGAAACACCATATATTTT
12	-	TRBV18	TRBJ2-1	-	CASSPPGDEQFF	TGTGCCAGCTCACCGCCCGGGGATGAGCAGTTCTTC
18	-	TRBV18	TRBJ2-7	TRBD2	CASSPGLAGVTGSYEQYF	TGTGCCAGCTCACCGGGACTAGCGGGAGTCACTGGTTCCTACGAGCAGTACTTC
11	-	TRBV6-6	TRBJ2-3	-	CASSRTDTQYF	TGTGCCAGCAGCAGAACAGATACGCAGTATTTT
16	-	TRBV2	TRBJ2-7	TRBD2	CASSEYGTSGGYEQYF	TGTGCCAGCAGTGAATATGGGACTAGCGGAGGCTACGAGCAGTACTTC
13	-	TRBV6-5	TRBJ1-1	-	CASSRGANTEAFF	TGTGCCAGCAGCAGGGGAGCGAACACTGAAGCTTTCTTT
16	-	TRBV10-2	TRBJ1-1	TRBD1	CASSENFGTGGTEAFF	TGCGCCAGCAGTGAGAATTTTGGGACAGGCGGCACTGAAGCTTTCTTT